These 29 T cell receptor beta chains came from one sample sequenced in a study of read filtering for tumor transcriptome and immune sequencing. From roughly 0.4 ug of RNA, a library with molecular barcoded alpha/delta and beta/gamma adaptors was made. TCRdb analysed the reads with MiXCR anew, one entry per CDR3 protein. The table shows about 57,000 distinct CDR3 sequences, with more than 20% occurring only once. Sequencing input: a population of CD138-negative cells sorted from bone marrow. Receptor source: a donor at least 40 years old with multiple myeloma.

This sequence joins TRBV27 and TRBJ2-1; TRBD2 matches 8 bases. The J call could be wrong; TRBJ2-7 is a better fit for the DNA end. CDR1 is MNHEY and CDR2 is SMNVEV in the germline V gene (reference sequence). The CDR3 length is 15 residues. This CDR3 reads CASSPGGGAYKEQYF. The CDR3, as DNA: TGTGCCAGCAGTCCCGGGGGGGGCGCCTACAAGGAGCAGTACTTC.

This clonotype was observed at least ten times. The V gene is TRBV9, the J gene TRBJ2-3, with D maybe TRBD1 (6 bases). This CDR3 has 15 residues. Germline CDR1 reads SGDLS; CDR2 reads YYNGEE. V lost 0 bases and J lost 0, with 8 bases in between. CDR3 protein: CASSVARGSTDTQYF. In DNA, the CDR3 is TGTGCCAGCAGCGTAGCGAGGGGGAGCACAGATACGCAGTATTTT. Looking up the rest from reference TRBV9 and TRBJ2-3 gives the full variable domain: DSGVTQTPKHLITATGQRVTLRCSPRSGDLSVYWYQQSLDQGLQFLIQYYNGEERAKGNILERFSAQQFPDLHSELNLSSLELGDSALYFCASSVARGSTDTQYFGPGTRLTVL.

In its sample, this clonotype was seen many times. V gene TRBV5-1 combines with J gene TRBJ2-1; 7 bases map to TRBD1. CDR1 is SGHRS, CDR2 YFSETQ, per germline. Trimming cost V 3 bases and J 2 bases; bases outside gene matches: 5. The CDR3 is made up of 15 amino acids. The CDR3 DNA reads TGCGCCAGCAGCTACGGGACAGACCCCTACAATGAGCAGTTCTTC. Translation gives CASSYGTDPYNEQFF.

This clonotype was found many times. The gene calls are TRBV11-2 and TRBJ2-2; no clear D gene. CDR1 SGHAT and CDR2 FQNNGV come from the germline V gene. This CDR3 spans 15 amino acids. V was shortened by 5 bases and J by 3 bases, with 13 bases between the two germline ends. CDR3 sequence (DNA): TGTGCCAGCAGCCATGTGGCAGGACACACCGGGGAGCTGTTTTTT. It encodes CASSHVAGHTGELFF.

The J gene is TRBJ2-3, the V gene TRBV20-1; 11 positions agree with TRBD1. Germline CDR1 and CDR2: DFQATT and SNEGSKA (reference sequence). This CDR3 region has 15 residues. V shed 0 bases and J 5 bases; nucleotides not matched to a gene: 4. This CDR3 is CSAREGQGGIDTQYF. In nucleotides, the CDR3 is TGCAGTGCTAGAGAGGGACAGGGGGGGATAGATACGCAGTATTTT.

The chain combines TRBV4-1 with TRBJ2-1; 11 bases align to TRBD2. Germline V gene sequence: CDR1 MGHRA, CDR2 YSYEKL. The CDR3 covers 17 residues. V lost 6 bases and J lost 0; bases outside the gene matches: 7. CDR3 amino acids: CASRPGLAGPSYNEQFF. CDR3 DNA sequence: TGCGCCAGCAGACCAGGACTAGCGGGTCCCTCCTACAATGAGCAGTTCTTC.

This clonotype was picked up many times. The chain links TRBV5-1 to TRBJ1-4; D may be TRBD1 (6 bases). This CDR3 has 15 residues. V lost 4 bases to trimming and J lost 2 bases, with 12 bases between them. Per the germline V gene, CDR1 is SGHRS and CDR2 is YFSETQ. The chain's CDR3 is CASSTDSRTNEKLFF. For the CDR3, the DNA is TGCGCCAGCAGCACGGACAGTCGGACTAATGAAAAACTGTTTTTT.

The table lists this clonotype with many counts. The CDR3 loop is CASSGQADNEKLFF. The CDR3 DNA sequence: TGTGCCAGCAGCGGGCAGGCCGATAATGAAAAACTGTTTTTT. The chain is built from TRBV9 and TRBJ1-4; D gene unclear. Trimming stripped 3 bases from V and 4 bases from J, with 10 bases between. The germline V gene has CDR1 SGDLS and CDR2 YYNGEE. CDR3 size: 14 residues. The full variable domain, in which reference TRBV9 and TRBJ1-4 provide the parts outside the CDR3, is DSGVTQTPKHLITATGQRVTLRCSPRSGDLSVYWYQQSLDQGLQFLIQYYNGEERAKGNILERFSAQQFPDLHSELNLSSLELGDSALYFCASSGQADNEKLFFGSGTQLSVL.

This clonotype has more than one count but fewer than ten. This chain links TRBV6-1 with TRBJ2-5; TRBD2 aligns across 9 bases. This CDR3 has 15 amino acids. Germline CDR1 MNHNS, CDR2 SASEGT. V dropped 1 base and J dropped 5; count of bases not matched to a gene: 5. The CDR3 loop is CASSEGLAGSETQYF. CDR3 nucleotides: TGTGCCAGCAGTGAAGGTCTAGCGGGATCGGAGACCCAGTACTTC.

For this clonotype: Given a far larger clone just one base away, this is likely a sequencing read error. V gene TRBV6-5 combines with J gene TRBJ2-1, with 7 nucleotides matching TRBD2. V lost 6 bases to trimming and J lost 8 bases; unmatched junction nucleotides: 16. The CDR3 is 16 amino acids. CDR1 is MNHEY, CDR2 SVGAGI, per germline. The CDR3 here is CASSPGLTLQEDEQFF. In DNA, the CDR3 is TGTGCCAGCAGCCCGGGACTAACCTTACAAGAGGATGAGCAGTTCTTC.

The chain employs TRBV25-1 and TRBJ2-5; D remains ambiguous. The CDR3 covers 14 residues. Between the trimmed V and J ends, which lost 1 base and 0 bases, there was a span of 6 bases. Germline values: CDR1 MGHDK, CDR2 SYGVNS. This chain's CDR3 is CASSEFVDQETQYF. The CDR3 region has the DNA TGTGCCAGCAGTGAATTCGTGGACCAAGAGACCCAGTACTTC.

This clonotype was seen repeatedly, ten times or more. V usage is TRBV10-3 and J usage is TRBJ2-1; 10 nucleotides match TRBD2. V was clipped by 3 bases and J by 6 bases; unmatched bases: 2. In germline, CDR1 is ENHRY, CDR2 SYGVKD. This CDR3 comprises 14 residues. CDR3 loop: CAISEGLAVNEQFF. For the CDR3, the DNA is TGTGCCATCAGTGAAGGACTAGCGGTCAATGAGCAGTTCTTC.

This clonotype was detected a few times. The chain carries TRBV20-1 and TRBJ2-3; no clear D gene. CDR1 and CDR2 from the germline V gene are DFQATT and SNEGSKA (reference sequence). This CDR3 has 14 residues. The germline V and J ends were trimmed by 6 bases and 6 bases, with 19 bases remaining between them. The CDR3 DNA reads TGCAGTGCCCCGGGTGAAATCCGTTCCGATACGCAGTATTTT. Translating it yields CSAPGEIRSDTQYF.

This clonotype appeared many times. The chain has TRBV5-1 and TRBJ1-1; perhaps TRBD1 as D (5 bases). The V end lost 3 bases, the J end lost 1 base, and 13 bases lay between the germline ends. CDR1 and CDR2 (germline): SGHRS, YFSETQ. CDR3 length: 15 residues. CDR3 protein: CASSSPPGENTEAFF. The DNA of the CDR3 is TGCGCCAGCAGCTCTCCCCCGGGGGAGAACACTGAAGCTTTCTTT.

This clonotype occurred many times. The chain recombines TRBV5-1 with TRBJ2-3, with TRBD1 identical over 7 bases. Germline CDR1 is SGHRS and CDR2 is YFSETQ. J lost 3 bases, V lost 6 bases, and 13 bases had no gene match. CDR3 length: 16 amino acids. The CDR3 spells CASKGDSAFGTDTQYF. The CDR3 nucleotides read TGCGCCAGCAAGGGGGACAGCGCTTTTGGTACAGATACGCAGTATTTT.

A word on this clonotype: A much larger clonotype is one base distant, so this may be a read error. This sequence joins TRBV4-3 and TRBJ2-1, with 11 bases identical to TRBD2. This CDR3 has 21 residues. CDR1 and CDR2 (germline): LGHNA, YSLEER. CDR3 amino acids: CTSSSVTGTSGIRGPYNEQFF. CDR3 coding DNA: TGCACCAGCAGTTCGGTTACCGGGACTAGCGGAATTAGGGGGCCCTACAATGAGCAGTTCTTC.

This clonotype was picked up many times. The chain links TRBV20-1 to TRBJ1-4, with 7 bases matching TRBD1. Germline-derived CDR1 and CDR2 are DFQATT and SNEGSKA (reference sequence). The CDR3 covers 14 residues. Trimming at V came to 6 bases and at J to 10 bases, leaving 14 bases not matched to a gene. The chain's CDR3 is CSANGQDTSGKLFF. The DNA of the CDR3 is TGCAGTGCAAATGGACAGGATACGTCTGGAAAACTGTTTTTT.

The sample holds many counts of this clonotype. The chain couples TRBV4-2 to TRBJ2-1, with 8 bases lining up with TRBD2. The germline gives CDR1 LGHNA, CDR2 YNFKEQ. CDR3 length: 16 amino acids. The V gene end was trimmed by 4 bases and the J gene end by 6 bases; junction bases not matched to a gene: 11. CDR3 amino acids: CASSRESGSSSNEQFF. The CDR3 nucleotides are TGTGCCAGCAGCCGCGAGAGCGGGAGCTCGTCCAATGAGCAGTTCTTC.

This clonotype has at least ten counts. This chain uses TRBV5-1 with TRBJ2-6, with TRBD2 identical over 10 bases. The J segment lost 2 bases and the V segment lost 0 bases, leaving 2 bases of the junction unmatched. In germline, CDR1 is SGHRS, CDR2 YFSETQ. The CDR3 totals 17 residues. The CDR3 loop is CASSLGTSGAGANVLTF. The CDR3 DNA is TGCGCCAGCAGCTTGGGCACTAGCGGGGCTGGGGCCAACGTCCTGACTTTC.

This clonotype is a singleton in its sample. An end of the junction does not agree with germline; a read error may underlie this. The chain is built from TRBV5-1 and TRBJ2-1; perhaps TRBD2 as D (6 bases). The CDR3 is 12 amino acids. Germline-derived CDR1 and CDR2 are SGHRS and YFSETQ. CDR3: CASSLDYNEQLF. The CDR3 DNA reads as TGTGCCAGCAGCTTGGACTACAATGAGCAGCTCTTC.

This clonotype was picked up many times. The rearrangement uses TRBV12-3 or TRBV12-4 and TRBJ2-2, with a weak D call TRBD1 (5 bases). The CDR3 extends over 15 amino acids. V gave up 5 bases and J gave up 3 bases, with 13 bases separating them. Written as DNA, the CDR3 is TGTGCCAGCAGTACCCCCTCAGGGTACACCGGGGAGCTGTTTTTT. It encodes CASSTPSGYTGELFF.

This clonotype showed up many times. This chain joins TRBV27 and TRBJ1-1; 12 bases fit TRBD1. CDR3 length: 14 amino acids. V shed 5 bases, J shed 11 bases, and the junction held 9 bases outside the gene matches. Germline-derived CDR1 and CDR2 are MNHEY and SMNVEV (reference sequence). The DNA of the CDR3 is TGTGCCAGCAGTCCCGGGACAGGGGGCTTTCGGGCTTTCTTT. Its protein is CASSPGTGGFRAFF.

To note about this clonotype: This sequence may be a read error, since a much larger clone differs from it by one base. V and J are TRBV20-1 and TRBJ2-7; TRBD1 matches 7 bases. Per germline, CDR1 DFQATT and CDR2 SNEGSKA (reference sequence). This CDR3 spans 12 amino acids. CDR3 in DNA: TGCAGTGCCCGACAGGGTTCCTACGTGCAGTACTTC. Protein: CSARQGSYVQYF.

This clonotype was picked up many times. V is TRBV3-1 and J is TRBJ1-5, with D unclear. V was cut by 3 bases and J by 5 bases, with 14 bases left in between. The CDR3 covers 15 residues. CDR1 is LGHDT, CDR2 YNNKEL, per germline (reference sequence). This CDR3 is CASSQGIQTYQPQHF. In DNA form, the CDR3 reads TGTGCCAGCAGCCAGGGGATCCAAACCTATCAGCCCCAGCATTTT.

This clonotype has at least ten counts. The chain uses TRBV28 and TRBJ2-7; TRBD2 agrees at 7 bases. CDR1 MDHEN and CDR2 SYDVKM come from the germline V gene. After removal of 5 bases from V and 1 base from J, the junction contained 5 bases not matched to a gene. The CDR3 is 14 residues long. The CDR3 nucleotides are TGTGCCAGCAGTCAAGGGAGGGCATCCTACGAGCAGTACTTC. Translation: CASSQGRASYEQYF.

This clonotype was seen at least ten times. J is TRBJ1-1 and V is TRBV20-1; 7 nucleotides match TRBD1. CDR3 length: 15 residues. Per the germline V gene, CDR1 is DFQATT and CDR2 is SNEGSKA (reference sequence). V lost 3 bases and J lost 5; bases outside the gene matches: 12. The CDR3: CSASLFRQGGTEAFF. CDR3 in DNA: TGCAGTGCTAGCCTATTTAGACAGGGTGGAACTGAAGCTTTCTTT.

This clonotype showed up many times. This chain uses TRBV30 with TRBJ2-3; D may be TRBD1 or TRBD2 (5 bases each). The germline V gene has CDR1 GTSNPN and CDR2 SVGIG (reference sequence). This CDR3 spans 15 amino acids. V was trimmed by 0 bases and J by 8 bases, leaving 18 bases between them. The CDR3 sequence is CAWSVRLGDPRTQYF. DNA for the CDR3: TGTGCCTGGAGTGTACGTCTGGGGGATCCGCGTACGCAGTATTTT.

This clonotype has a count of ten or more. The V gene is TRBV18, the J gene TRBJ2-7; possibly TRBD1 for D (5 bases). The length of the CDR3 is 13 residues. Looked up from germline, CDR1 is KGHSH and CDR2 is LQKENI. V shed 3 bases and J shed 7 bases, with 13 bases lying between them. In nucleotides, the CDR3 is TGTGCCAGCTCACCCGACAGTCTCGGGGAGCAGTACTTC. Protein product: CASSPDSLGEQYF. The complete variable domain, with remaining parts taken from reference TRBV18 and TRBJ2-7, reads NAGVMQNPRHLVRRRGQEARLRCSPMKGHSHVYWYRQLPEEGLKFMVYLQKENIIDESGMPKERFSAEFPKEGPSILRIQQVVRGDSAAYFCASSPDSLGEQYFGPGTRLTVT.

CDR3 sequence reads: CSASQRLRGDNEQFF. The CDR3 nucleotides are TGCAGTGCTAGCCAAAGGCTGCGCGGTGACAATGAGCAGTTCTTC. The chain links TRBV20-1 to TRBJ2-1; unclear D gene. With 3 bases removed from V and 5 bases from J, the gap between germline ends came to 17 bases. Looked up from germline, CDR1 is DFQATT and CDR2 is SNEGSKA (reference sequence). The CDR3 is made up of 15 amino acids.